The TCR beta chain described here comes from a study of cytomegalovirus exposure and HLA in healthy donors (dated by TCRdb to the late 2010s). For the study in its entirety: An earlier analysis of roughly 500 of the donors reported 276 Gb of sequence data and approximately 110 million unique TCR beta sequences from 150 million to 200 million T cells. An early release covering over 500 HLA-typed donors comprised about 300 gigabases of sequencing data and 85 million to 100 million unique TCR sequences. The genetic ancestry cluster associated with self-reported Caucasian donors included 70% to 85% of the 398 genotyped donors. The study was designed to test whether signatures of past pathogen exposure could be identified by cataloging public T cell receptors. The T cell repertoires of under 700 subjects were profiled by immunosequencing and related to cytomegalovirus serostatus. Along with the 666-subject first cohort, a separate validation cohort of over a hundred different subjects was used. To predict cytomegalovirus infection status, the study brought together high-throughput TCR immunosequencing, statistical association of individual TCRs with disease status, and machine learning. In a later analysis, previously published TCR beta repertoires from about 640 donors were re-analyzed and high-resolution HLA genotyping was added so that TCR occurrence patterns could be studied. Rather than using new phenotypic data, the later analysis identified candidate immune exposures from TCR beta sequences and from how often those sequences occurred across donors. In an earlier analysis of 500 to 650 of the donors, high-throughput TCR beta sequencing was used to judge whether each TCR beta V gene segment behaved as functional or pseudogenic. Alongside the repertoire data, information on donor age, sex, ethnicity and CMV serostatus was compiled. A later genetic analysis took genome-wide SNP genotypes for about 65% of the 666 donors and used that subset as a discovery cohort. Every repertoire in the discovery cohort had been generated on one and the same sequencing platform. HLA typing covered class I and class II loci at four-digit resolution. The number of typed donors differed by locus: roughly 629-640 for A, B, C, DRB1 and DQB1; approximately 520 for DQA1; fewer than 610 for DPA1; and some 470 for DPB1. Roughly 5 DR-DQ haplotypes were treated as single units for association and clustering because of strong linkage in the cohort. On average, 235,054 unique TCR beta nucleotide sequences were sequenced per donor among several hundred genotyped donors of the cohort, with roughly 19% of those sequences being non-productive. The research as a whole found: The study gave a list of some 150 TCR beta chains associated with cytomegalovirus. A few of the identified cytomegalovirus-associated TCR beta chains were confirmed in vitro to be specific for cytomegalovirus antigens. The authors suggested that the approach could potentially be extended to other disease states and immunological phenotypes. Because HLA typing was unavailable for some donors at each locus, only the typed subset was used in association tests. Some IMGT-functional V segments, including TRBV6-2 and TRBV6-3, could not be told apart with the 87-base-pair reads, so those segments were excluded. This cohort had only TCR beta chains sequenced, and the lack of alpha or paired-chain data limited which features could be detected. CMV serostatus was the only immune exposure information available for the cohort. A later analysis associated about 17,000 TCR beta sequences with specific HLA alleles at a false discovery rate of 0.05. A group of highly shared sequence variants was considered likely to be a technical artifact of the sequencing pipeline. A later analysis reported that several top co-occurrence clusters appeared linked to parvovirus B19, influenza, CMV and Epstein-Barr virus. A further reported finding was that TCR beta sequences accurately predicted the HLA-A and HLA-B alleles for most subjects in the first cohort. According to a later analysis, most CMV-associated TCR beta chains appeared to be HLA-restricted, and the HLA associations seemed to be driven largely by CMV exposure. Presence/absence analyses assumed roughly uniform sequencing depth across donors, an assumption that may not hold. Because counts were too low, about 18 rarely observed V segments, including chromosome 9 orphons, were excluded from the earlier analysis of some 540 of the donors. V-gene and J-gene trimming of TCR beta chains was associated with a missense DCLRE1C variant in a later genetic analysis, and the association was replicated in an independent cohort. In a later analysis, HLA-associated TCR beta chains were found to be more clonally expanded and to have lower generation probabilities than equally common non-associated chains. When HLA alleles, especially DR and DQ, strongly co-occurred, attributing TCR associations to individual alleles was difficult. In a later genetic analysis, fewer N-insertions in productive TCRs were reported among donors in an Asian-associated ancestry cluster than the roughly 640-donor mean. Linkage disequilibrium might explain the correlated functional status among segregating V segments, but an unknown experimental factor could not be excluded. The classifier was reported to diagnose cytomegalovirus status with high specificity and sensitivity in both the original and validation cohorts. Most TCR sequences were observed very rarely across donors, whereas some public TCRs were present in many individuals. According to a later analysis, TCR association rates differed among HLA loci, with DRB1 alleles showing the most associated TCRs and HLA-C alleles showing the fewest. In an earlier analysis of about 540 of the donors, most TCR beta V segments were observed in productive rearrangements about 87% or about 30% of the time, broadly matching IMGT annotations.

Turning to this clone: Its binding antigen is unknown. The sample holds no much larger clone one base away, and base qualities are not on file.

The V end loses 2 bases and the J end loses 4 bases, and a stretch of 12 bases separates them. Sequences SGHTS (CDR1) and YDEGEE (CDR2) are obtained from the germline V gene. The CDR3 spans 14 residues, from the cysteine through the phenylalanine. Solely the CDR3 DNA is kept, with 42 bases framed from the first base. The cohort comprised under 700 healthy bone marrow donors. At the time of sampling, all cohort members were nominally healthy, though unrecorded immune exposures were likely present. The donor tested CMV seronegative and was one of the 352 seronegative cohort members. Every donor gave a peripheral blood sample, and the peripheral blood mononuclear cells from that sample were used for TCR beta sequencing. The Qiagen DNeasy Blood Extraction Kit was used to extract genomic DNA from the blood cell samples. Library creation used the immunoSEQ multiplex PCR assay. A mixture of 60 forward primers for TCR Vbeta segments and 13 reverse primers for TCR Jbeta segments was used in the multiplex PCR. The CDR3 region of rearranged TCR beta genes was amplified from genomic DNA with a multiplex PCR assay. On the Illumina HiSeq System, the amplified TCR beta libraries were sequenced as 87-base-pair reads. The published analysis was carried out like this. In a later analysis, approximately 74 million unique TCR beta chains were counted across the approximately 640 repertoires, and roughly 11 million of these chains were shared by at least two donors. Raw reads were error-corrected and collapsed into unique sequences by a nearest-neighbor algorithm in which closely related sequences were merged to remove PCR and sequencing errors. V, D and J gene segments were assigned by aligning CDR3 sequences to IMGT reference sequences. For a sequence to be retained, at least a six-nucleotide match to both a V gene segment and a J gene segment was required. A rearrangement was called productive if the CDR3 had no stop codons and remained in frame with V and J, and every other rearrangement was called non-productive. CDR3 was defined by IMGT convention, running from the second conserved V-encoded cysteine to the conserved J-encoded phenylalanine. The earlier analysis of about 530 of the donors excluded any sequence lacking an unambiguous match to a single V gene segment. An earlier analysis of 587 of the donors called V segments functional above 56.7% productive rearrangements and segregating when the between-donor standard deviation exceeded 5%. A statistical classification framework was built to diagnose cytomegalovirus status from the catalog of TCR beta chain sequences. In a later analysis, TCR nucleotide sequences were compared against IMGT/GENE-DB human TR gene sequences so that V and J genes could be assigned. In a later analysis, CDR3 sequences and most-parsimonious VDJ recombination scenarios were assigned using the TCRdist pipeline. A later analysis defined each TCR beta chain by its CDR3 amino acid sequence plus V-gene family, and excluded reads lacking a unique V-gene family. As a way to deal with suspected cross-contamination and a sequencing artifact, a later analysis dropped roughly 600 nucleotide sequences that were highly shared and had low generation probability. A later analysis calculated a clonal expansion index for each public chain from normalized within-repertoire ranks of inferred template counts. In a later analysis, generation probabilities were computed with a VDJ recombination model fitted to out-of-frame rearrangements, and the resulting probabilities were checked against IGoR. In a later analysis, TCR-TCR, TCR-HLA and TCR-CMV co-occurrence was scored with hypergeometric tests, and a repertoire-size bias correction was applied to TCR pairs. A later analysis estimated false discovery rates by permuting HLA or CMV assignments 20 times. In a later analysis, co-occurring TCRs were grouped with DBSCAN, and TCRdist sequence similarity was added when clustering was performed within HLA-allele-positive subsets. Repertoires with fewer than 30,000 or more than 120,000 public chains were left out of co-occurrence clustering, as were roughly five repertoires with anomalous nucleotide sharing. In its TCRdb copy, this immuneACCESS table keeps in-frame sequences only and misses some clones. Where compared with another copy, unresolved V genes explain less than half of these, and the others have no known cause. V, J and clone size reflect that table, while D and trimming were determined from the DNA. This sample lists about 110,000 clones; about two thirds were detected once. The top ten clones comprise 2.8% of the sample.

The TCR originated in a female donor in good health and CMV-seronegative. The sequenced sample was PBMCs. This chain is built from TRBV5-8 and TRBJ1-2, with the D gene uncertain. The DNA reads TGTGCCAGCAGCTTTAATAGCGCTCCCTATGGCTACACCTTC. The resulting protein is CASSFNSAPYGYTF.